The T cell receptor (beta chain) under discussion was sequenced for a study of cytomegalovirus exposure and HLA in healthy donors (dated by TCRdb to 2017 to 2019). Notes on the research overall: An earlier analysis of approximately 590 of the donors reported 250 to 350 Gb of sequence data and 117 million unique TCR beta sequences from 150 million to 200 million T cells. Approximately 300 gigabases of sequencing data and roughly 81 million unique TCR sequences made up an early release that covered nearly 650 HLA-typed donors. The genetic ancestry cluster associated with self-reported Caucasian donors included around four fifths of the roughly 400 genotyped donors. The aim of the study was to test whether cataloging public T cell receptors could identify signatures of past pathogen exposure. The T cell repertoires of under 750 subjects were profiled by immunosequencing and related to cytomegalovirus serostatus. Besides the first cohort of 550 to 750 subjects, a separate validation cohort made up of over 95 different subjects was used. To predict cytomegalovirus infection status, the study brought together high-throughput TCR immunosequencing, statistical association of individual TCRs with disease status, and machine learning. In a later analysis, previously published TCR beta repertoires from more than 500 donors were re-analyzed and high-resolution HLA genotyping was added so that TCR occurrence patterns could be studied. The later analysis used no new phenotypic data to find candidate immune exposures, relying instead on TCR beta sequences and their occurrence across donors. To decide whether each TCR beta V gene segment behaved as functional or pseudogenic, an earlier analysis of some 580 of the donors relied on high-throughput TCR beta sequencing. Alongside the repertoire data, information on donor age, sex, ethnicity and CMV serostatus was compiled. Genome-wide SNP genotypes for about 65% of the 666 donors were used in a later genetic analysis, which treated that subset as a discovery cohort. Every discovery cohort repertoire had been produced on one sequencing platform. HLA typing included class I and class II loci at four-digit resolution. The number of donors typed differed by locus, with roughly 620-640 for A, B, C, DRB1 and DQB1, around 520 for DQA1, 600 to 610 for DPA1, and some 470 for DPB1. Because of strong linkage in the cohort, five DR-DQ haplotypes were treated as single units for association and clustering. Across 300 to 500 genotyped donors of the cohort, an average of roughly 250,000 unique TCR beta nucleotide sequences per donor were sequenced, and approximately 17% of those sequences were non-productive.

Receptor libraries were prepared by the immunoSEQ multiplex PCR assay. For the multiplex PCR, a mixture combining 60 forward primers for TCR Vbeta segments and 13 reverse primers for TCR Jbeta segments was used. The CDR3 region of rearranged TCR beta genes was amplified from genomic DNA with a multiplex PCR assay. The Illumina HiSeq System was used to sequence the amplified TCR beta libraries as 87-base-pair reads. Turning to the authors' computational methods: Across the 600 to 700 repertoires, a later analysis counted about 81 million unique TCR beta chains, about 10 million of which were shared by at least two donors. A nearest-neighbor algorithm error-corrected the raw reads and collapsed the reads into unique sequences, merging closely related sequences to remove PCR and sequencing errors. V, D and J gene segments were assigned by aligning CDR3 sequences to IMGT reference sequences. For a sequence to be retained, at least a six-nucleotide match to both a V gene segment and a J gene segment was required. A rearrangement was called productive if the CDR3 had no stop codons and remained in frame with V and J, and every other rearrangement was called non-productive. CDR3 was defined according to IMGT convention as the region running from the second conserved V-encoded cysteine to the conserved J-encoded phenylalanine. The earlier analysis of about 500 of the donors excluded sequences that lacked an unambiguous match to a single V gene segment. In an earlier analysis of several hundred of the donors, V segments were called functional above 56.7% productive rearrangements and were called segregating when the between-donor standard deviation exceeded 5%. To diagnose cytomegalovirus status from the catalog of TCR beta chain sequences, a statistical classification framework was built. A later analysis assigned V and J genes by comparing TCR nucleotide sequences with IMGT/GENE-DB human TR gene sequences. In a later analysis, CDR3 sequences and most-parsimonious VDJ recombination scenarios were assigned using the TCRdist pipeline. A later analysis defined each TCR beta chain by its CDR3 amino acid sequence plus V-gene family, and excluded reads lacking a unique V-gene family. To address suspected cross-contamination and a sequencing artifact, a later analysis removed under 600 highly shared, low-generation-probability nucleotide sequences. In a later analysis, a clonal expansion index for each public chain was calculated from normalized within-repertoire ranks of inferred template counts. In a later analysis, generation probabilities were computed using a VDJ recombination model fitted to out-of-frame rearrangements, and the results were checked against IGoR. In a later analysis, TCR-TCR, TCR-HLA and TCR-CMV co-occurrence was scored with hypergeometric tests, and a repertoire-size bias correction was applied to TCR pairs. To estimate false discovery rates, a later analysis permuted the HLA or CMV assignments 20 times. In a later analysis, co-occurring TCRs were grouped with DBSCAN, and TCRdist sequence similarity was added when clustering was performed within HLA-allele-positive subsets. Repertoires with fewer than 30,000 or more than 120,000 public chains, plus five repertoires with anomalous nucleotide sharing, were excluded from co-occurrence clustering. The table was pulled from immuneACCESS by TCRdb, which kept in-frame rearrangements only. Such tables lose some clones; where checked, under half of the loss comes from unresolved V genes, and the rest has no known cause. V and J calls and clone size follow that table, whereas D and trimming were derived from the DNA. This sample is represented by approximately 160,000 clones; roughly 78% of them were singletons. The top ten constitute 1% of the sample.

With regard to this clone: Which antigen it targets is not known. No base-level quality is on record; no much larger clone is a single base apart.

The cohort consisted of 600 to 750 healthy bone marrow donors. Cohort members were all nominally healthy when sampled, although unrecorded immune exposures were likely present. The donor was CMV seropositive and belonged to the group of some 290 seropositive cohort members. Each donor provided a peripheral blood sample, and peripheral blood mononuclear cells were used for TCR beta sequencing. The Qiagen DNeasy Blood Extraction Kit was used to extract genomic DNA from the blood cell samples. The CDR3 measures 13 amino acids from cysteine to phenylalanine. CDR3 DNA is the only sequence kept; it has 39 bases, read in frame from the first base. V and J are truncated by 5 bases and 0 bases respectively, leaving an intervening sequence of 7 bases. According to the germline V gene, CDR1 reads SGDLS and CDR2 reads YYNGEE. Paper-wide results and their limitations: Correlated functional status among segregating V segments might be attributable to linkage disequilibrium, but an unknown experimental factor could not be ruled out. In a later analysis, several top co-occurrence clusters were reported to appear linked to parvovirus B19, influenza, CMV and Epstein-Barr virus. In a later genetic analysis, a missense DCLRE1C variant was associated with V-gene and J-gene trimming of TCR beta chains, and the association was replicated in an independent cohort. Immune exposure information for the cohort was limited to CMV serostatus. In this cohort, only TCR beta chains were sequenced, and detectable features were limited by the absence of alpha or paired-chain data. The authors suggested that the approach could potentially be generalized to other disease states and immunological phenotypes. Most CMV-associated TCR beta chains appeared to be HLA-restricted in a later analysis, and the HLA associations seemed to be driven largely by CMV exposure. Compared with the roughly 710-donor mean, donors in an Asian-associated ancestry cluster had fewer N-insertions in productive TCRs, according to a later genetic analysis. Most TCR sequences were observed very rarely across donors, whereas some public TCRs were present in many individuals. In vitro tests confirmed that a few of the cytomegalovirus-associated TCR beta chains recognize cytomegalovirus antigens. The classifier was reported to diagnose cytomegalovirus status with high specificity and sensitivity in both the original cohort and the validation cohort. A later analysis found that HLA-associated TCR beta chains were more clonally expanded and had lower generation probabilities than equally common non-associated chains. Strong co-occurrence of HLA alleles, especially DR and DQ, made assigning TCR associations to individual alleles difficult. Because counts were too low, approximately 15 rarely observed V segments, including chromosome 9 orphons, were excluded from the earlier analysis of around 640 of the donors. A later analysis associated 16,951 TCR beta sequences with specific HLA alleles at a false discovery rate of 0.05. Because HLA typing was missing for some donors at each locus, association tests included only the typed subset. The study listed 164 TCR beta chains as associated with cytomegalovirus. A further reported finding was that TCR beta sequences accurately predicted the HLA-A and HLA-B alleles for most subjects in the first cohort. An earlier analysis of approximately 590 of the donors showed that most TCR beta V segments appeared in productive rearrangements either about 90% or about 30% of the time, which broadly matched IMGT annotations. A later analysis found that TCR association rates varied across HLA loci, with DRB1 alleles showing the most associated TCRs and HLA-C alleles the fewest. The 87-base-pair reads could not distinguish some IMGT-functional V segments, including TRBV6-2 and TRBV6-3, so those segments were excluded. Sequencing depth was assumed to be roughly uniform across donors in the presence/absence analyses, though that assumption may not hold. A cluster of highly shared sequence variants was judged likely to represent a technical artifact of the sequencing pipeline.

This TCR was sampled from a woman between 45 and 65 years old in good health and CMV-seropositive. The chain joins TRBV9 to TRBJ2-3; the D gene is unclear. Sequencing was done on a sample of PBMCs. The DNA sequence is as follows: TGTGCCAGCAGACACATTAGCACAGATACGCAGTATTTT. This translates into CASRHISTDTQYF.